This TCR beta chain was captured in a study of beta chain features in type 1 diabetes. As regards this clone: Antigen: not known.

The study, taken as a whole, reports: TCRB repertoires of naive, central memory and Treg cells appeared more similar among patients than among healthy donors. Within each of all four CD4+ subsets, Type 1 diabetes patients had TCRB CDR3s that were moderately but significantly shorter.

The isolated RNA, all of it, was reverse transcribed, so expressed TCRB transcripts were what got sequenced. Measured with immunoSEQ multiplex PCR; TCRdb has only the in-frame clones, and not every one. The sample records 35,000 to 45,000 clones, around 63% being singletons. Germline V lookup: CDR1 MNHEY, CDR2 SMNVEV (reference sequence). CDR3 size: 15 residues. The J segment lost 10 bases and the V segment lost 4 bases, leaving 14 bases of the junction unmatched. This receptor was identified in a man between 25 and 39 years old with type 1 diabetes. Some clones in this sample may be carry-over from other donors' samples. The chain employs TRBV27 and TRBJ1-2; 8 bases line up with TRBD1. The source material was Tregs from blood. CDR3 DNA sequence: TGTGCCAGCAGTTCCCGGACAGGGAGGGGGGGATACTACACCTTC. Translation gives CASSSRTGRGGYYTF.